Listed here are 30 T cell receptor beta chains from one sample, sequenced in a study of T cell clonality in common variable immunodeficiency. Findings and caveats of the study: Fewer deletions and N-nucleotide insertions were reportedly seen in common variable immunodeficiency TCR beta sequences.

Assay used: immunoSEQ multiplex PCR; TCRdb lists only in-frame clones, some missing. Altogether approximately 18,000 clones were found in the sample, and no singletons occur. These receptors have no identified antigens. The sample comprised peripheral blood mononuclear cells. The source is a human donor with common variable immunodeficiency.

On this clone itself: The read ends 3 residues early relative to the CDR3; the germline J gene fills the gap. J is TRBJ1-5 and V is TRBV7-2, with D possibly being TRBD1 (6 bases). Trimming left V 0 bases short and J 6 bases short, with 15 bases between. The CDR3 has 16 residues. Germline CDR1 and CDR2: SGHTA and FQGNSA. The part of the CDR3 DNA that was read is TGTGCCAGCAGCTTAGCGGGGCAGGGGCTACCTCAGCCC. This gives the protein CASSLAGQGLPQP. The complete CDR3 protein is CASSLAGQGLPQPQHF.

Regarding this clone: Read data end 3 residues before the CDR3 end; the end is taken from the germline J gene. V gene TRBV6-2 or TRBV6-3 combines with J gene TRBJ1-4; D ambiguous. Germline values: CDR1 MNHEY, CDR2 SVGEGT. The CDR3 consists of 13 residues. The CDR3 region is CASTPRLNAKLFF. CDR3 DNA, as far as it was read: TGTGCCAGCACCCCCCGCCTGAATGCGAAA.

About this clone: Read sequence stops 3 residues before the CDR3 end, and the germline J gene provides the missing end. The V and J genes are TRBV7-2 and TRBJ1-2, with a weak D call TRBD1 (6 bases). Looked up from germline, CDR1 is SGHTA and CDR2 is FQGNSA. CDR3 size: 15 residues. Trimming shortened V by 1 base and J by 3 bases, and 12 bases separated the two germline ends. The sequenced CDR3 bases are TGTGCCAGCAGCTTAGTTCAGGGGTCGGACTATGGC. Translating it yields CASSLVQGSDYG. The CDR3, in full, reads CASSLVQGSDYGYTF.

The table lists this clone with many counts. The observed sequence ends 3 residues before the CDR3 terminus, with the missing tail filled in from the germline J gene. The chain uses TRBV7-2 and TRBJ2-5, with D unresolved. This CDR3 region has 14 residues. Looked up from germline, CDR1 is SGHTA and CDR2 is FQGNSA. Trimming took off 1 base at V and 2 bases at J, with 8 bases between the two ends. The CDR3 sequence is CASSLVTLQETQYF. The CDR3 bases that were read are TGTGCCAGCAGCTTAGTCACTCTTCAAGAGACC.

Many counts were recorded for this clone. The CDR3 protein is CSAPTSDPQETQYF. CDR3 DNA (partial): TGCAGTGCTCCGACTAGCGATCCTCAAGAGACC. The rearrangement uses TRBV20-1 and TRBJ2-5; 8 bases are a match to TRBD2. Coverage ceases 3 residues before the CDR3 finishes, and the germline J gene fills in the end. The V gene's germline CDR1 is DFQATT and CDR2 SNEGSKA (reference sequence). The CDR3 sequence is 14 residues long. Trimming at V came to 5 bases and at J to 2 bases, leaving 7 bases not matched to a gene.

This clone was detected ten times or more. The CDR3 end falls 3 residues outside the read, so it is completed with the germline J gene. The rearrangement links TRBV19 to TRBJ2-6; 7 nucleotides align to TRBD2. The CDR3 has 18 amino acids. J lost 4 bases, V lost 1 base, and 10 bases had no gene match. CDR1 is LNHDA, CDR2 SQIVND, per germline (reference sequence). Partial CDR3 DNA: TGTGCCAGTAGTATAGTACCCTGGGGAGGGGCCGGGGCCAACGTC. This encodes CASSIVPWGGAGANV. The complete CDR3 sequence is CASSIVPWGGAGANVLTF.

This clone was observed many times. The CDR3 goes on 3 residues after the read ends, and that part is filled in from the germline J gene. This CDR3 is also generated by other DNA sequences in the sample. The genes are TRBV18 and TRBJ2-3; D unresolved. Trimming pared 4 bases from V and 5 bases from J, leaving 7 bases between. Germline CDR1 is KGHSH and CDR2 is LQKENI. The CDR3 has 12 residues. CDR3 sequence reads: CASSRNLDTQYF. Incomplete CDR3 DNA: TGTGCCAGCTCACGCAACTTAGATACG. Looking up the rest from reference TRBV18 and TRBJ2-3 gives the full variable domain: NAGVMQNPRHLVRRRGQEARLRCSPMKGHSHVYWYRQLPEEGLKFMVYLQKENIIDESGMPKERFSAEFPKEGPSILRIQQVVRGDSAAYFCASSRNLDTQYFGPGTRLTVL.

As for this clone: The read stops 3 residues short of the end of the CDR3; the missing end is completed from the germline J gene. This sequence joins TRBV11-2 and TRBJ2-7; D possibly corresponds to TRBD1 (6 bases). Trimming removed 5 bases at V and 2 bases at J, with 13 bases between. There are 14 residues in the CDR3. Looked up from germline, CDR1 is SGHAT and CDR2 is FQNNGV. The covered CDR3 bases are TGTGCCAGCAGCGAGACCCAGGGGACCTACGAG. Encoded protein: CASSETQGTYE. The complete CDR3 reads CASSETQGTYEQYF.

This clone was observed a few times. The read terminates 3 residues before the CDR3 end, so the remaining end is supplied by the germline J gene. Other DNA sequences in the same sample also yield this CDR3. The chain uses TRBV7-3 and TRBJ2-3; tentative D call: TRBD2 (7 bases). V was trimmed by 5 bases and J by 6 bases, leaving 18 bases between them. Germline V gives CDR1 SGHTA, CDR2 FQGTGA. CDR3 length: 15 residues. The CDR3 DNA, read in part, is TGTGCCAGCAGCCCCAGGGTGGCGGGGGCGGATACG. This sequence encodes CASSPRVAGADT. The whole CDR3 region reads CASSPRVAGADTQYF.

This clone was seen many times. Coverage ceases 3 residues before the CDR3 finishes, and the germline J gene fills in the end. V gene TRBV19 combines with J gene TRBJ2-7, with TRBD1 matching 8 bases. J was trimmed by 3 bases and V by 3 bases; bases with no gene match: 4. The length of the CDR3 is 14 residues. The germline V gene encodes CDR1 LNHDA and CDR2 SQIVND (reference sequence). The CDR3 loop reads CASSIGTGNYEQYF. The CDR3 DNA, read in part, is TGTGCCAGTAGTATTGGGACAGGAAACTACGAG.

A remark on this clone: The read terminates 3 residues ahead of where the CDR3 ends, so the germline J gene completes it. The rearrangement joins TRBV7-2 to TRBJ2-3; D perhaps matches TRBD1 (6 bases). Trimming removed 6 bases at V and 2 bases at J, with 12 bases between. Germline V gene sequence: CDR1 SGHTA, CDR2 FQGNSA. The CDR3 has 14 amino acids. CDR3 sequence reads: CASRQDRYTDTQYF. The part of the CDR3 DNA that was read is TGTGCCAGCAGACAAGACAGGTACACAGATACG.

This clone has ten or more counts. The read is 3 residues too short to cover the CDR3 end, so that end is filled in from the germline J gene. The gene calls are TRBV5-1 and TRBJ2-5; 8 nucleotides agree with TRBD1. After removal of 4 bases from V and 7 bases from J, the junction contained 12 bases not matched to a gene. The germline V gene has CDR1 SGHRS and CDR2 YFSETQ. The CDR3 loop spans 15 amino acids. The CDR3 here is CASSGGTGGVGTQYF. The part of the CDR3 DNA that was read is TGCGCCAGCAGCGGTGGGACAGGCGGGGTGGGGACC.

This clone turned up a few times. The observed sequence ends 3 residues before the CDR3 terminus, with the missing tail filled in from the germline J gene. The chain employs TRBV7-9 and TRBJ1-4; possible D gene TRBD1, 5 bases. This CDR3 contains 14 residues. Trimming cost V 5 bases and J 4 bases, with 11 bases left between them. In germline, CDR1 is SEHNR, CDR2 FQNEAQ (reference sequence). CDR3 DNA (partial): TGTGCCAGCAGCAATAACAGGCTTAATGAAAAA. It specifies CASSNNRLNEK. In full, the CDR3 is CASSNNRLNEKLFF.

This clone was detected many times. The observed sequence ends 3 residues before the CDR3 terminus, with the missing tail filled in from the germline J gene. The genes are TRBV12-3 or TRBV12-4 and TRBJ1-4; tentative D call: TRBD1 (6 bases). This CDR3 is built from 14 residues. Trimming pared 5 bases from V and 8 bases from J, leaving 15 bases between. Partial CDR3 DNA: TGTGCCAGCAGTAGAACAGGGTTGGGCGAAAAA. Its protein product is CASSRTGLGEK. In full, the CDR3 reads CASSRTGLGEKLFF.

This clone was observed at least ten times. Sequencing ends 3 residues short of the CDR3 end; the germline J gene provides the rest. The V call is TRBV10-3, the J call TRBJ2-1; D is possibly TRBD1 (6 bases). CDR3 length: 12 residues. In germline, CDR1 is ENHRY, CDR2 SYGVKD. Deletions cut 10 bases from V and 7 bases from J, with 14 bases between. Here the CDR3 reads CATFSQGNEQFF. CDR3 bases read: TGTGCCACCTTCTCACAGGGTAATGAG.

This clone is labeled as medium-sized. CDR3 bases read: TGCAGCGCTCTCGACATGAACACTGAA. Translating gives CSALDMNTE. The full CDR3 sequence reads CSALDMNTEAFF. V is TRBV29-1 and J is TRBJ1-1, with D unclear. The CDR3 is cut off 3 residues early in the read; its end comes from the germline J gene. Trimming removed 7 bases from V and 0 bases from J, with 9 bases in between. The germline CDR1 and CDR2 sequences are SQVTM and ANQGSEA. There are 12 residues in the CDR3.

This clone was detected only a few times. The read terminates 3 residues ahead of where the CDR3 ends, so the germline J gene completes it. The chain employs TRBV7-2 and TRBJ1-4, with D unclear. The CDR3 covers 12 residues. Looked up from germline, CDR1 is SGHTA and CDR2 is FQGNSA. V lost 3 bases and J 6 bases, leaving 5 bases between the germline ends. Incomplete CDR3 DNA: TGTGCCAGCAGCTTGCAGTATGAAAAA. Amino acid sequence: CASSLQYEK. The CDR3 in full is CASSLQYEKLFF.

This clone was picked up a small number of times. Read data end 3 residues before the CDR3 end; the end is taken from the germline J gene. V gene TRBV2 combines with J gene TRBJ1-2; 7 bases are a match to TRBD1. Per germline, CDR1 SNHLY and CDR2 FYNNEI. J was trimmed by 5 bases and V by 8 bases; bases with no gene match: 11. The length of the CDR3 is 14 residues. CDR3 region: CASLREGAAYGYTF. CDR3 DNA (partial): TGTGCCAGCCTGAGGGAGGGGGCAGCTTATGGC.

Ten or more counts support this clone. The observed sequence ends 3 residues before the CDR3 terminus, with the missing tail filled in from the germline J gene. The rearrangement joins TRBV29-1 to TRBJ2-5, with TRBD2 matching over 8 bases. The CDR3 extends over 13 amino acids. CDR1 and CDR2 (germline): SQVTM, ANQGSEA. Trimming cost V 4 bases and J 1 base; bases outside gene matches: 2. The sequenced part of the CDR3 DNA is TGCAGCGTTGTGCGGGGGGCCCAAGAGACC. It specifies CSVVRGAQET. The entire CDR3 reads CSVVRGAQETQYF.

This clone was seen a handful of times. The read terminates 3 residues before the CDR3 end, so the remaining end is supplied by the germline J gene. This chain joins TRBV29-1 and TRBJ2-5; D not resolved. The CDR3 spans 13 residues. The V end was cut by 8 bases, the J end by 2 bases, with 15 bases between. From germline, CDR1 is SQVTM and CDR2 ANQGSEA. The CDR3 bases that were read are TGCAGCTTCCAGCAGGTCGATCAAGAGACC. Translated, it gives CSFQQVDQET. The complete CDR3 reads CSFQQVDQETQYF.

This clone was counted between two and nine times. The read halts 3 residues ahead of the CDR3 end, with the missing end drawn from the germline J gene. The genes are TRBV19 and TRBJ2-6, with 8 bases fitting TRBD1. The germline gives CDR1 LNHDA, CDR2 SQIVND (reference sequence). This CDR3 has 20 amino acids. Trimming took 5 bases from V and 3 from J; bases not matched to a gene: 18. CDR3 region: CASSSWTGRGVEVGANVLTF. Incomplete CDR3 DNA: TGTGCCAGTAGTTCCTGGACAGGGCGAGGGGTGGAAGTTGGGGCCAACGTC. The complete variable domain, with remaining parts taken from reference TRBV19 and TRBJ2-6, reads DGGITQSPKYLFRKEGQNVTLSCEQNLNHDAMYWYRQDPGQGLRLIYYSQIVNDFQKGDIAEGYSVSREKKESFPLTVTSAQKNPTAFYLCASSSWTGRGVEVGANVLTFGAGSRLTVL.

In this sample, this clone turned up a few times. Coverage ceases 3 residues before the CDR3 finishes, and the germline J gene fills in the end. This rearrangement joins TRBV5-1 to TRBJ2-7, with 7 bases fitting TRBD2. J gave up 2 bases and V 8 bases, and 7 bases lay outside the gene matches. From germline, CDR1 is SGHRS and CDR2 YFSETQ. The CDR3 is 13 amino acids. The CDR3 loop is CARPPGGAYEQYF. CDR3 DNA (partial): TGCGCCAGGCCTCCTGGGGGGGCCTACGAG.

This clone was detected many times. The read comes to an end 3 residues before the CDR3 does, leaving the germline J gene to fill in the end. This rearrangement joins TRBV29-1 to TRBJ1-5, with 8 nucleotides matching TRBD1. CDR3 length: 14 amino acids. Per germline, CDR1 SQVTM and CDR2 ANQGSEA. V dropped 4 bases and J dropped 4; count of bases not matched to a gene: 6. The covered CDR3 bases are TGCAGCGTTGGAGGGACAGGTCCTAATCAGCCC. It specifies CSVGGTGPNQP. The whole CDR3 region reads CSVGGTGPNQPQHF.

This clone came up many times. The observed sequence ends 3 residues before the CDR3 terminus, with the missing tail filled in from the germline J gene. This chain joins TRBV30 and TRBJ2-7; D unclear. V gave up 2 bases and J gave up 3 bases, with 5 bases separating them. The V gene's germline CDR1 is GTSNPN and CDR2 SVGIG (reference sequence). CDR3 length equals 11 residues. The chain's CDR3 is CAWSTGYEQYF. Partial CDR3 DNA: TGTGCCTGGAGTACGGGCTACGAG.

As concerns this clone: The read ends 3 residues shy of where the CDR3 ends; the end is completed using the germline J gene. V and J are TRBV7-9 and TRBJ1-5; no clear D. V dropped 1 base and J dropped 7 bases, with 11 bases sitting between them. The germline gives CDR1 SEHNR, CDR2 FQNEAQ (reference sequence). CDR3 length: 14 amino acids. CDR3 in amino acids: CASSLGGAGQPQHF. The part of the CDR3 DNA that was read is TGTGCCAGCAGCTTAGGAGGCGCGGGCCAGCCC.

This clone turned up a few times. CDR3: CASSGRGEGYTF. The sequenced part of the CDR3 DNA is TGTGCCAGTAGTGGAAGGGGCGAGGGC. This chain uses TRBV19 with TRBJ1-2, with D possibly TRBD1 on 5 matching bases. Coverage ceases 3 residues before the CDR3 finishes, and the germline J gene fills in the end. The CDR3 covers 12 residues. Germline values: CDR1 LNHDA, CDR2 SQIVND (reference sequence).

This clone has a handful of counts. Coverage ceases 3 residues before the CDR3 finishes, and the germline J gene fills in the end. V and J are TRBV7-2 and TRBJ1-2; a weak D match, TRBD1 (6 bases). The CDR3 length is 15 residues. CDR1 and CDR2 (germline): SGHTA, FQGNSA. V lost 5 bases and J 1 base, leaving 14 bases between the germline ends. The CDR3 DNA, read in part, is TGTGCCAGCAGCCCTCCAGGGGCCAATAACTATGGC. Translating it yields CASSPPGANNYG. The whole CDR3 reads CASSPPGANNYGYTF.

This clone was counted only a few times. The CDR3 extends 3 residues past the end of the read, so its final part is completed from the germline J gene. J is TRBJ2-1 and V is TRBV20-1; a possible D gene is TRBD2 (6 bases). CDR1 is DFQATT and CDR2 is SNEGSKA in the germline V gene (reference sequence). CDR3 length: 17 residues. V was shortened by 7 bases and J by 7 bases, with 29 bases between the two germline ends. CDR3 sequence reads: CSVLPPSGTPLGNEQFF. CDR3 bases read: TGCAGTGTTCTCCCCCCCTCCGGGACTCCTCTTGGAAATGAG.

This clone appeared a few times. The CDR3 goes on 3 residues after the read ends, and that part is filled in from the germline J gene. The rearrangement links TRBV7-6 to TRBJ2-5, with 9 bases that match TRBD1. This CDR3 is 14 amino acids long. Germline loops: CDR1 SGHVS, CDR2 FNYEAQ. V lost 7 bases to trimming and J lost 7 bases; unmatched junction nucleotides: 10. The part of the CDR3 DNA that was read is TGTGCCAGCAACCCAACAGGGGGCGAGAGGACC. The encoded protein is CASNPTGGERT. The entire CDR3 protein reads CASNPTGGERTQYF.

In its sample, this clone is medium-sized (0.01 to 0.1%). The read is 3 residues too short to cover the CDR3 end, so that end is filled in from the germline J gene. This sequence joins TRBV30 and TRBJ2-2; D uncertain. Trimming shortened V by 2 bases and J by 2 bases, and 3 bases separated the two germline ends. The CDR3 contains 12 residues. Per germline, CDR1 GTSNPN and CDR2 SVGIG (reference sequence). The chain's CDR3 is CAWSLNTGELFF. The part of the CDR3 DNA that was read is TGTGCCTGGAGTCTAAACACCGGGGAG.